The sample holds many counts of the clone carrying this T cell receptor beta chain. What the library attached to individual cDNA molecules were unique molecular identifiers. MiXCR, applied by TCRdb to the RACE reads, yields one record per CDR3 protein. The data contain roughly 81,000 distinct CDR3 sequences, over 6.5% of them singletons. V was trimmed by 5 bases and J by 9 bases, leaving 11 bases between them. This CDR3 comprises 13 residues. This record belongs to a study of human T cells and chemical hapten exposure. At the level of the study: Subjects had 2% DPC placed on about 2 cm by about 2 cm of upper inner arm skin for sensitization.

Time point denoted: pre-sensitization, week 0. Treatment reported: therapeutic diphenylcyclopropenone sensitization with weekly scalp DPC. The clonotype originates from a man between 40 and 49 years old with alopecia areata. Some clones in this sample may be carry-over from other donors' samples. Sequences were derived from whole blood, sampled in connection with sensitization to the hapten diphenylcyclopropenone (DPC). This sequence joins TRBV12-3 or TRBV12-4 and TRBJ1-6; TRBD1 might be the D (6 bases). CDR3 nucleotides: TGTGCCAGCAGTACTAACAGGGTTTCACCCCTCCACTTT. Translated: CASSTNRVSPLHF.